This T cell receptor (beta chain) is drawn from a study of T-cell memory formation after mild COVID-19. Overall study context: TCR clusters largely stayed donor specific. The study's findings and limits: Contracting clones from day 15 to 85 showed balanced CD4/CD8; later expanders favored CD4+. Cross-reactive memory appears to have joined, as suggested by some responding clones showing up in pre-infection memory. Proof of SARS-CoV-2 specificity was absent for the second-wave clones that crested on day 37.

The V gene's germline CDR1 is KGHDR and CDR2 SFDVKD. There are 15 residues in the CDR3. In TCRdb, the 5' RACE reads were re-called with MiXCR into one record per CDR3 protein. The sample includes approximately 570,000 distinct CDR3 sequences, over 15% of them seen just once. Note on this clonotype: Its target is not known. A junction boundary mismatches the germline segment, possibly from a read error.

Sample: PBMCs or a T cell subset sorted from them (not recorded which). The sequence derives from an adult woman who had mild COVID-19 (a few samples of this study predate the infection). Cell type and time point are not known. The rearrangement links TRBV24-1 to TRBJ2-1; no firm D call. The CDR3 is CATSGPRPLYNEQSF. The CDR3 region has the DNA TGTGCCACCAGTGGCCCTCGGCCACTCTACAATGAGCAGTCCTTC.